A selection of T cell receptor beta chains follows, all from one sample in a study of T cells after yellow fever vaccination. TCRdb itself ran the 5' RACE reads through MiXCR, one entry per CDR3 protein. Seen here are about 320,000 distinct CDR3 sequences, about 10% observed once, and the top ten hold about 3.3%. The sequencing here drew on CD4+ T cells sorted from PBMCs, taken 45 days after the yellow fever booster vaccination. These receptors were taken from a man younger than 35 who received the YFV17D yellow fever vaccine. Each CDR3 is given with its conserved first and last residue. A D gene is named only where the DNA matches it firmly. The listing skips clone size in some rows; elsewhere it reads once, few, many or a size class.

clone size,V gene,J gene,D gene,CDR3 DNA,CDR3 protein
many,TRBV20-1,TRBJ1-5,NA,TGCAGTGCTTCCCGACCCGATACCGAGCCCCAGCATTTT,CSASRPDTEPQHF
NA,TRBV7-9,TRBJ2-1,NA,TGTGCCAGCAGCTTAGGGATGGGGAGAACCTACAATGAGCAGTTCTTC,CASSLGMGRTYNEQFF
few,TRBV12-3/TRBV12-4,TRBJ2-3,TRBD1,TGTGCCAGCAGTCCTACAGGGGGCGAAAGGAATACGCAGTATTTT,CASSPTGGERNTQYF
few,TRBV7-9,TRBJ1-1,TRBD1,TGTGCCAGCAGCTTAGGGGCAGGGGGTGATCGAACTTTCTTT,CASSLGAGGDRTFF
few,TRBV28,TRBJ1-2,TRBD1,TGTGCCAGCAGCCCGAACCAGGGGGTATCTGGCTACACCTTC,CASSPNQGVSGYTF
few,TRBV4-3,TRBJ2-3,NA,TGCGCCAGCAGCCAAGTTCCTCAGACAGATACGCAGTATTTT,CASSQVPQTDTQYF
many,TRBV7-2,TRBJ2-5,TRBD2,TGTGCCAGCAGCTTCCCTACGAGCGGGGTCGAGACCCAGTACTTC,CASSFPTSGVETQYF
NA,TRBV5-1,TRBJ2-1,NA,TGCGCCAGCAGCTTGAAGGCAGGTACGAATGAGCAGTTCTTC,CASSLKAGTNEQFF
many,TRBV5-1,TRBJ1-2,NA,TGCGCCAGCAGCCCCGATAGGTCAGGGGTAAACTATGGCTACACCTTC,CASSPDRSGVNYGYTF
NA,TRBV5-1,TRBJ1-1,TRBD1,TGCGCCAGCAGCTTGGCAGGGGGCGCGGGGAACACTGAAGCTTTCTTT,CASSLAGGAGNTEAFF
NA,TRBV12-3/TRBV12-4,TRBJ2-2,TRBD2,TGTGCCAGCAGTTCCCGAACGGGGGGCGGGGAGCTGTTTTTT,CASSSRTGGGELFF
NA,TRBV12-3/TRBV12-4,TRBJ1-1,TRBD1,TGTGCCAGCAGTCCCGCGACAGGGGGCAACACTGAAGCTTTCTTT,CASSPATGGNTEAFF
NA,TRBV6-2/TRBV6-3,TRBJ2-7,TRBD2,TGTGCCAGCAGTTACGGTTCGACTAGCGGGGGCTACGAGCAGTACTTC,CASSYGSTSGGYEQYF
NA,TRBV20-1,TRBJ2-7,TRBD2,TGCAGTGCTAGACTAACTAGCGGGAGGTCGGAGCAGTACTTC,CSARLTSGRSEQYF
NA,TRBV4-3,TRBJ2-3,TRBD2,TGCGCCAGCAGCCCCGTAGCCCAGGGAGGGGCAGATACGCAGTATTTT,CASSPVAQGGADTQYF
few,TRBV5-1,TRBJ2-7,NA,TGCGCCAGCAGCTTGGCCGCGTCTCCCTCCTACGAGCAGTACTTC,CASSLAASPSYEQYF
few,TRBV4-3,TRBJ1-1,NA,TGCGCCAGCAGCCAAGATCGTGGACTTCAAGCTTTCTTT,CASSQDRGLQAFF
NA,TRBV19,TRBJ2-4,NA,TGTGCCAGTAGTAAGGGACTTTACTCACTAGCCAAAAACATTCAGTACTTC,CASSKGLYSLAKNIQYF
NA,TRBV4-1,TRBJ2-3,NA,TGCGCCAGCAGCCAAGATTGGAGGGTAGATACGCAGTATTTT,CASSQDWRVDTQYF
few,TRBV18,TRBJ2-7,TRBD2,TGTGCCAGCTCACCATCTAGCGGGGGCTACGAGCAGTACTTC,CASSPSSGGYEQYF
NA,TRBV12-5,TRBJ1-3,NA,TGTGCTAGTGGTTTGGGACAGGCAGGGAACACCATATATTTT,CASGLGQAGNTIYF
few,TRBV20-1,TRBJ2-1,NA,TGCAGTGCTATCCCTGGCCATGAGCAGTTCTTC,CSAIPGHEQFF
many,TRBV5-1,TRBJ2-3,TRBD2,TGCGCCAGCTTTTCAACTAGCGGGGGGGCCGATGTGAATACGCAGTATTTT,CASFSTSGGADVNTQYF
few,TRBV7-2,TRBJ1-4,NA,TGTGCCAGCAGCGCCCGTGGGGGGACCGAGCTTGCGTTTGAAAAACTGTTTTTT,CASSARGGTELAFEKLFF
few,TRBV9,TRBJ2-7,NA,TGTGCCAGCTCTCAGGGGTCCACAAGCGAGCAGTACTTC,CASSQGSTSEQYF
few,TRBV11-2,TRBJ1-1,TRBD1,TGTGCCAGCAGACGTCCCGGGACAGGGGACACTGAAGCTTTCTTT,CASRRPGTGDTEAFF
few,TRBV12-5,TRBJ2-2,NA,TGTGCTAGTGGTGACTCTCGCAGGGCCGGGGAGCTGTTTTTT,CASGDSRRAGELFF
few,TRBV5-1,TRBJ2-7,TRBD1,TGCGCCAGCAGCTTGTTGTTTGGGACAGGGGCTGAGCAGTACTTC,CASSLLFGTGAEQYF
NA,TRBV9,TRBJ1-1,TRBD1,TGTGCCAGCAGCGTAGAGGGCAGGGGGGGCACTGAAGCTTTCTTT,CASSVEGRGGTEAFF
few,TRBV20-1,TRBJ2-1,TRBD2,TGCAGTGCTAGGGCTACTAGCGGGGGCCTATACAATGAGCAGTTCTTC,CSARATSGGLYNEQFF
NA,TRBV29-1,TRBJ2-7,TRBD1,TGCAGCACATCCGGGACAGGGGACTCCTACGAGCAGTACTTC,CSTSGTGDSYEQYF
NA,TRBV5-4,TRBJ2-1,NA,TGTGCCAGCAGCTCGAAGGGGTACAATGAGCAGTTCTTC,CASSSKGYNEQFF
once,TRBV12-5,TRBJ1-2,TRBD1,TGTGCTAGTGCTCCCGGGACAGGGCTATACGGCTACACCTTC,CASAPGTGLYGYTF
many,TRBV12-3/TRBV12-4,TRBJ2-1,TRBD2,TGTGCCAGCAGTTTACTCCGGGGGGGAGATAATGAGCAGTTCTTC,CASSLLRGGDNEQFF
NA,TRBV6-5,TRBJ2-1,NA,TGTGCCAGCAGTTACGGGGGCTACAATGAGCAGTTCTTC,CASSYGGYNEQFF
few,TRBV11-2,TRBJ1-1,NA,TGTGCCAGCAGCTTAATAACAGGGTTGAACACTGAAGCTTTCTTT,CASSLITGLNTEAFF
few,TRBV20-1,TRBJ1-6,NA,TGCAGTGCTAGAGATCTGGGCAGGGGTGGATCACCCCTCCACTTT,CSARDLGRGGSPLHF
NA,TRBV5-1,TRBJ2-3,TRBD1,TGCGCCAGCAGCTTGGGACAGGGAATGAGAGATACGCAGTATTTT,CASSLGQGMRDTQYF
many,TRBV20-1,TRBJ2-5,NA,TGCAGTGCGCTTAGGGAGACCCAGTACTTC,CSALRETQYF
NA,TRBV27,TRBJ2-5,TRBD2,TGTGCCAGCTTCCCGGGACTAGCGGGGGCGCGGGAGACCCAGTACTTC,CASFPGLAGARETQYF
NA,TRBV9,TRBJ2-2,TRBD2,TGTGCCAGCAGCGAACGACTAGCGGGGGGCGTTACCGGGGAGCTGTTTTTT,CASSERLAGGVTGELFF
few,TRBV30,TRBJ1-5,TRBD1,TGTGCCTGGAGCCTGTTCGGGACAGCTAATCAGCCCCAGCATTTT,CAWSLFGTANQPQHF
NA,TRBV12-3/TRBV12-4,TRBJ2-5,NA,TGTGCCAGCAGCCCGGACAGTACCCAAGAGACCCAGTACTTC,CASSPDSTQETQYF
few,TRBV7-3,TRBJ2-2,NA,TGTGCCAGCAGGGACCAGGGTTCGACCGGGGAGCTGTTTTTT,CASRDQGSTGELFF
few,TRBV6-2/TRBV6-3,TRBJ2-3,NA,TGTGCCAGCAGTTACGGGCAGAACACAGATACGCAGTATTTT,CASSYGQNTDTQYF
few,TRBV2,TRBJ2-1,TRBD2,TGTGCCAGCAGTGATGCACTAGCGGGGGGGCATGAGCAGTTCTTC,CASSDALAGGHEQFF
few,TRBV5-6,TRBJ2-1,NA,TGTGCCAGCAGCCCAACGGGTAGGGCAGAGCAGTTCTTC,CASSPTGRAEQFF
NA,TRBV20-1,TRBJ2-2,TRBD2,TGCAGTGCGATCAGCGGGGGGGCCAGTGGGGAGCTGTTTTTT,CSAISGGASGELFF
few,TRBV7-8,TRBJ2-6,TRBD1,TGTGCCAGCAGGCGACAGGGGGCGCTTGGGGCCAACGTCCTGACTTTC,CASRRQGALGANVLTF
NA,TRBV20-1,TRBJ2-3,TRBD2,TGCAGTGCTAGCCAGCGGGGGGGCCGGGATACGCAGTATTTT,CSASQRGGRDTQYF
once,TRBV12-3/TRBV12-4,TRBJ1-2,TRBD1,TGTGCCAGCAGCCGGACAGGGGGTAATGGCTACACCTTC,CASSRTGGNGYTF
few,TRBV7-2,TRBJ2-3,TRBD1,TGTGCCAGCAGCTCCCTCACAGGGGGGAGCACAGATACGCAGTATTTT,CASSSLTGGSTDTQYF
NA,TRBV2,TRBJ1-4,NA,TGTGCCAGTAACTCCCTATGGGGGCAGAATGAAAAACTGTTTTTT,CASNSLWGQNEKLFF
NA,TRBV28,TRBJ2-1,NA,TGTGCCAGCAGGCCCTCTTGGGGGGGGGCCCAGAATGAGCAGTTCTTC,CASRPSWGGAQNEQFF
few,TRBV5-1,TRBJ1-6,NA,TGCGCCAGCAGCCTTCAGGGCCAGGGAGATTCACCCCTCCACTTT,CASSLQGQGDSPLHF
many,TRBV12-3/TRBV12-4,TRBJ2-5,TRBD2,TGTGCCAGCAGTTCGTCTAGCGGGGGTGGGGAGACCCAGTACTTC,CASSSSSGGGETQYF
few,TRBV4-1,TRBJ2-2,TRBD1,TGCGCCAGCAGCCATCCTAAGACAGGGGGGACCGGGGAGCTGTTTTTT,CASSHPKTGGTGELFF
few,TRBV2,TRBJ1-5,TRBD1,TGTGCCAGCAGTAGACAGGGGTATCAGCCCCAGCATTTT,CASSRQGYQPQHF